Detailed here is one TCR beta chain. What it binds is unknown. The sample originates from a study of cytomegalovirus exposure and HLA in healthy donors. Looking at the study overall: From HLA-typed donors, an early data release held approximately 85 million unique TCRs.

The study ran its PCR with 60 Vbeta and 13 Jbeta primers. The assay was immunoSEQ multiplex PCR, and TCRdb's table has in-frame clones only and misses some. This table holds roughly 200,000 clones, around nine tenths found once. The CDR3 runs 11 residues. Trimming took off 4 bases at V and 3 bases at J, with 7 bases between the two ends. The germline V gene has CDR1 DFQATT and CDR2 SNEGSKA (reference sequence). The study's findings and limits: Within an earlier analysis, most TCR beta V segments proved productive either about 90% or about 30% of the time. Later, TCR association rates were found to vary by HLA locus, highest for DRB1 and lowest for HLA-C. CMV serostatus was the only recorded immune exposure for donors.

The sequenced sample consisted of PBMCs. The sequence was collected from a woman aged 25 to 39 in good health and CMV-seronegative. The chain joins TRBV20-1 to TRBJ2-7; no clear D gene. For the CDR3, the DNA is TGCAGTGCTACCCTTAGCTACGAGCAGTACTTC. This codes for CSATLSYEQYF.